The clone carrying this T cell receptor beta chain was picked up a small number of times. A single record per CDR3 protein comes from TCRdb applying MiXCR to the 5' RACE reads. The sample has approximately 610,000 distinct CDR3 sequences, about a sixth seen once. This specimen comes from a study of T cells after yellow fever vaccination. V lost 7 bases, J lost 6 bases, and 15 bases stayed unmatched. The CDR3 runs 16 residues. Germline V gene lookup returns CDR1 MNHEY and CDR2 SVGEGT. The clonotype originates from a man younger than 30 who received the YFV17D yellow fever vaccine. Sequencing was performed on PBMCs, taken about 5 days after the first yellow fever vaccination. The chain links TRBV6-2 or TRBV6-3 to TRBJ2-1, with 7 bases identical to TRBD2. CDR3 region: CASKGARGDRVNEQFF. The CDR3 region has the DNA TGTGCCAGCAAAGGAGCCCGGGGGGACCGCGTCAATGAGCAGTTCTTC.